Each of the 21 T cell receptor beta chains below was sequenced from the same sample in a study of shared clonotypes between healthy human individuals. Sequencing used immunoSEQ multiplex PCR; TCRdb keeps in-frame clones, though not all of them. The sample includes over 1.5 million clones, 95% to 99% of them seen just once. Sequencing was carried out using naive CD4+ T cells sorted from blood. Specified subset: CD45RA+ positively selected. These receptors were obtained from a man younger than 45 in good health.

V is TRBV5-4 and J is TRBJ2-2, with unresolved D. Trimming pared 6 bases from V and 5 bases from J, leaving 8 bases between. The CDR3 is made up of 12 amino acids. CDR1 is SGHNT and CDR2 is YYREEE in the germline V gene (reference sequence). The CDR3: CASTPGTGELFF. The CDR3 DNA reads as TGTGCCAGCACCCCCGGAACCGGGGAGCTGTTTTTT.

The gene calls are TRBV19 and TRBJ2-2, with D unclear. V was cut by 2 bases and J by 11 bases, with 12 bases left in between. Looked up from germline, CDR1 is LNHDA and CDR2 is SQIVND (reference sequence). CDR3 length: 13 residues. The CDR3 loop is CASSISGLEELFF. The CDR3 bases are TGTGCCAGTAGTATAAGTGGGTTGGAAGAGCTGTTTTTT.

The V gene is TRBV5-4, the J gene TRBJ2-7; no reliable D call. This CDR3 has 11 residues. The V gene's germline CDR1 is SGHNT and CDR2 YYREEE (reference sequence). Trimming removed 0 bases from V and 7 bases from J, with 5 bases in between. The CDR3 nucleotides read TGTGCCAGCAGCTTGGTTGGAGAGCAGTACTTC. Protein sequence: CASSLVGEQYF.

CDR3 amino acids: CSAARDYEQYF. CDR3 in DNA: TGCAGTGCTGCCAGGGACTACGAGCAGTACTTC. The rearrangement joins TRBV20-1 to TRBJ2-7, with D possibly being TRBD1 (5 bases). V lost 5 bases to trimming and J lost 3 bases, with 8 bases between them. CDR3 length: 11 residues. Looked up from germline, CDR1 is DFQATT and CDR2 is SNEGSKA (reference sequence).

This clone was seen a single time. V gene TRBV6-5 combines with J gene TRBJ2-5, with D maybe TRBD1 (5 bases). Germline assignment: CDR1 MNHEY and CDR2 SVGAGI. The CDR3 totals 15 residues. Trimming took 0 bases from V and 5 from J, leaving 13 bases between them. CDR3 sequence (DNA): TGTGCCAGCAGTTACTCGGGGCAGTTTAAGGAGACCCAGTACTTC. This translates into CASSYSGQFKETQYF.

The chain combines TRBV18 with TRBJ2-2, with 8 bases lining up with TRBD1. V was pared by 2 bases and J by 0 bases, with 5 bases of the junction left unmatched. The CDR3 sequence is 17 residues long. Germline V CDR1 and CDR2: KGHSH, LQKENI. The CDR3 DNA reads TGTGCCAGCTCACCATACTTGGACAGGGCGAACACCGGGGAGCTGTTTTTT. Its protein is CASSPYLDRANTGELFF. Combining the CDR3 with reference TRBV18 and TRBJ2-2 gives the whole variable domain NAGVMQNPRHLVRRRGQEARLRCSPMKGHSHVYWYRQLPEEGLKFMVYLQKENIIDESGMPKERFSAEFPKEGPSILRIQQVVRGDSAAYFCASSPYLDRANTGELFFGEGSRLTVL.

V usage is TRBV5-5 and J usage is TRBJ1-2; a possible D gene is TRBD1 (6 bases). In germline, CDR1 is SGHKS, CDR2 YYEKEE (reference sequence). The CDR3 has 13 amino acids. The V and J ends lost 4 bases and 8 bases respectively, with 15 bases between them. CDR3 coding DNA: TGTGCCAGCAGCCCCGCCGGGGGGCGAGGCTACACCTTC. Translation gives CASSPAGGRGYTF.

This rearrangement joins TRBV6-1 to TRBJ2-7, with D perhaps TRBD2 (6 bases). Germline assignment: CDR1 MNHNS and CDR2 SASEGT. V dropped 3 bases and J dropped 3 bases, with 6 bases sitting between them. The CDR3 totals 12 residues. CDR3 loop: CASSDSGYEQYF. CDR3 bases: TGTGCCAGCAGTGATAGCGGCTACGAGCAGTACTTC.

The V and J genes are TRBV11-3 and TRBJ2-2, with 8 bases matching TRBD2. Trimming removed 2 bases from V and 6 bases from J; junction bases left unmatched: 5. Germline V gene data show CDR1 as SGHNT and CDR2 as YENEEA. This CDR3 spans 15 amino acids. The CDR3 DNA sequence: TGTGCCAGCAGCTTACGGGACGGGAGGGCCGGGGAGCTGTTTTTT. Protein: CASSLRDGRAGELFF.

The chain is built from TRBV7-9 and TRBJ1-1, with no clear D. V shed 3 bases and J shed 1 base, with 6 bases lying between them. This CDR3 has 13 amino acids. In germline, CDR1 is SEHNR, CDR2 FQNEAQ (reference sequence). The CDR3 region has the DNA TGTGCCAGCAGCTTCCAGGAGAACACTGAAGCTTTCTTT. Translated, it gives CASSFQENTEAFF. Full variable domain (outside the CDR3, taken from reference TRBV7-9 and TRBJ1-1): DTGVSQNPRHKITKRGQNVTFRCDPISEHNRLYWYRQTLGQGPEFLTYFQNEAQLEKSRLLSDRFSAERPKGSFSTLEIQRTEQGDSAMYLCASSFQENTEAFFGQGTRLTVV.

Concerning this clone: This sample also contains other DNA sequences that code for the same CDR3. The chain has TRBV11-3 and TRBJ2-1; 10 bases fit TRBD2. Looked up from germline, CDR1 is SGHNT and CDR2 is YENEEA. The CDR3 is made up of 15 amino acids. V shed 4 bases and J 4 bases; nucleotides not matched to a gene: 4. CDR3 loop: CASSSGTSEYNEQFF. The DNA of the CDR3 is TGTGCCAGCAGCTCCGGGACTAGCGAATACAATGAGCAGTTCTTC. Drawing the rest from reference TRBV11-3 and TRBJ2-1, the complete variable domain is EAGVVQSPRYKIIEKKQPVAFWCNPISGHNTLYWYLQNLGQGPELLIRYENEEAVDDSQLPKDRFSAERLKGVDSTLKIQPAELGDSAVYLCASSSGTSEYNEQFFGPGTRLTVL.

V gene TRBV15 combines with J gene TRBJ2-2; TRBD1 matches 10 bases. V shed 8 bases and J 3 bases; nucleotides not matched to a gene: 15. The germline gives CDR1 LNHNV, CDR2 YYDKDF (reference sequence). The CDR3 sequence is 18 residues long. The CDR3 spells CATGTFSTGTGDTGELFF. The CDR3 nucleotides read TGTGCCACCGGTACATTTTCTACCGGGACAGGGGACACCGGGGAGCTGTTTTTT.

The chain carries TRBV19 and TRBJ1-2; D is perhaps TRBD1 (5 bases). Germline V gene sequence: CDR1 LNHDA, CDR2 SQIVND (reference sequence). V dropped 4 bases and J dropped 4 bases, with 10 bases sitting between them. The CDR3 contains 13 residues. CDR3: CASSRQKLYGYTF. The CDR3 DNA reads as TGTGCCAGTAGTAGACAGAAACTCTATGGCTACACCTTC.

This clone was counted once. The chain uses TRBV25-1 and TRBJ1-2, with D maybe TRBD1 (5 bases). CDR3 size: 14 residues. CDR1 is MGHDK and CDR2 is SYGVNS in the germline V gene. V lost 3 bases and J lost 6, with 14 bases in between. DNA of the CDR3: TGTGCCAGCAGTGACCCAGGGCGTCTTCATGGCTACACCTTC. Its protein is CASSDPGRLHGYTF.

V usage is TRBV2 and J usage is TRBJ2-2, with a possible D match to TRBD1 (6 bases). The CDR3 contains 13 residues. Germline assignment: CDR1 SNHLY and CDR2 FYNNEI. The V end was cut by 11 bases, the J end by 4 bases, with 14 bases between. In DNA form, the CDR3 reads TGTGCCTTACAGGGCGTCGGCACCGGGGAGCTGTTTTTT. It translates to CALQGVGTGELFF. The complete variable domain, with remaining parts taken from reference TRBV2 and TRBJ2-2, reads EPEVTQTPSHQVTQMGQEVILRCVPISNHLYFYWYRQILGQKVEFLVSFYNNEISEKSEIFDDQFSVERPDGSNFTLKIRSTKLEDSAMYFCALQGVGTGELFFGEGSRLTVL.

The chain has TRBV6-5 and TRBJ2-4; a possible D gene is TRBD1 (6 bases). Germline V gene lookup returns CDR1 MNHEY and CDR2 SVGAGI. V was pared by 5 bases and J by 4 bases, with 12 bases between. The CDR3 consists of 14 residues. This CDR3 reads CASSNRDIKNIQYF. CDR3 sequence (DNA): TGTGCCAGCAGTAACCGGGACATTAAAAACATTCAGTACTTC.

This chain links TRBV29-1 with TRBJ1-1, with D possibly matching TRBD1 (6 bases). V was clipped by 4 bases and J by 1 base, with 13 bases between them. The germline V gene encodes CDR1 SQVTM and CDR2 ANQGSEA. There are 14 residues in the CDR3. CDR3 sequence reads: CSVAGQRANTEAFF. The DNA of the CDR3 is TGCAGCGTTGCAGGACAGAGGGCGAACACTGAAGCTTTCTTT.

V is TRBV4-3 and J is TRBJ1-2; perhaps TRBD1 as D (6 bases). V was clipped by 3 bases and J by 8 bases, with 22 bases between them. This CDR3 has 16 residues. Germline V gives CDR1 LGHNA, CDR2 YSLEER. This CDR3 is CASSQFLAGANRGYTF. For the CDR3, the DNA is TGCGCCAGCAGCCAGTTCTTGGCGGGGGCCAATCGCGGCTACACCTTC.

V gene TRBV19 combines with J gene TRBJ1-4; D remains ambiguous. The CDR3 totals 15 residues. Germline V lookup: CDR1 LNHDA, CDR2 SQIVND (reference sequence). Trimming cost V 3 bases and J 6 bases, with 14 bases left between them. DNA for the CDR3: TGTGCCAGTAGTATTCGGCCAGGAGGTCATGAAAAACTGTTTTTT. Translated, it gives CASSIRPGGHEKLFF.

The J gene is TRBJ2-7, the V gene TRBV6-5, with 9 bases lining up with TRBD2. The V gene end was trimmed by 6 bases and the J gene end by 6 bases; junction bases not matched to a gene: 9. In germline, CDR1 is MNHEY, CDR2 SVGAGI. The CDR3 is made up of 14 amino acids. The CDR3 DNA is TGTGCCAGCAGGACGCTAGCGGGAATCTTCGAGCAGTACTTC. It yields the protein CASRTLAGIFEQYF.

J is TRBJ2-7 and V is TRBV28; D gene ambiguous. Trimming removed 5 bases from V and 5 bases from J, with 16 bases in between. This CDR3 has 14 residues. CDR1 is MDHEN, CDR2 SYDVKM, per germline. The CDR3 DNA reads TGTGCCAGCAGTGTGATGATCCTGGGGAACGAGCAGTACTTC. The encoded protein is CASSVMILGNEQYF. Drawing the rest from reference TRBV28 and TRBJ2-7, the complete variable domain is DVKVTQSSRYLVKRTGEKVFLECVQDMDHENMFWYRQDPGLGLRLIYFSYDVKMKEKGDIPEGYSVSREKKERFSLILESASTNQTSMYLCASSVMILGNEQYFGPGTRLTVT.